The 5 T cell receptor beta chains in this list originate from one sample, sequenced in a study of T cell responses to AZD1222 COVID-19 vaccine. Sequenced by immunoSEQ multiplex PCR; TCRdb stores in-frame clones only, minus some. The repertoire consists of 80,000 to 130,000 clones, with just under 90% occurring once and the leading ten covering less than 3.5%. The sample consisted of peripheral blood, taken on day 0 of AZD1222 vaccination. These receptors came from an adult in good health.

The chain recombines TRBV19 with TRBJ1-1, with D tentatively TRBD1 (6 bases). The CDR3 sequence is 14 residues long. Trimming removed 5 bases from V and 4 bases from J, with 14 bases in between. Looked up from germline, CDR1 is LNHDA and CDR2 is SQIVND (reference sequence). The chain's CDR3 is CASSWGQGGTEAFF. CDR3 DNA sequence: TGTGCCAGTAGTTGGGGGCAGGGAGGCACTGAAGCTTTCTTT.

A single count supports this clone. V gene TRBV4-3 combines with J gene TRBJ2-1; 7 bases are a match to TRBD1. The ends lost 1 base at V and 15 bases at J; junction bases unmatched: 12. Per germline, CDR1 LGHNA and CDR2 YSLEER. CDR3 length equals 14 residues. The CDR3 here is CASSQGWDSHLRFF. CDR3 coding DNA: TGCGCCAGCAGCCAAGGGTGGGACAGCCATCTGCGGTTCTTC.

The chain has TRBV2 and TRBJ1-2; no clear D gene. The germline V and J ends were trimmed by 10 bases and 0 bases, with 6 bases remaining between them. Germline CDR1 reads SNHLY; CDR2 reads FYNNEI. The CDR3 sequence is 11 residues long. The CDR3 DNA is TGTGCCACCCGAACTAACTATGGCTACACCTTC. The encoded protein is CATRTNYGYTF.

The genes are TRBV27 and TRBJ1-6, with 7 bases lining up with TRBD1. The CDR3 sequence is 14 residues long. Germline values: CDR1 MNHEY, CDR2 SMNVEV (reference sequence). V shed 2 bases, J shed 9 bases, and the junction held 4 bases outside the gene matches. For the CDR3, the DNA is TGTGCCAGCAGTTTAGGGCAGGGGGTTTCACCCCTCCACTTT. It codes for CASSLGQGVSPLHF.

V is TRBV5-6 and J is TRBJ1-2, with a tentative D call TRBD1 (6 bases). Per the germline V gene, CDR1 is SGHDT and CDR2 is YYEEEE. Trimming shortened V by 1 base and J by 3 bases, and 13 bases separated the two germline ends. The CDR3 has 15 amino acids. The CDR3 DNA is TGTGCCAGCAGCTTGATGGGGGCCCGGCACTATGGCTACACCTTC. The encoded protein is CASSLMGARHYGYTF.